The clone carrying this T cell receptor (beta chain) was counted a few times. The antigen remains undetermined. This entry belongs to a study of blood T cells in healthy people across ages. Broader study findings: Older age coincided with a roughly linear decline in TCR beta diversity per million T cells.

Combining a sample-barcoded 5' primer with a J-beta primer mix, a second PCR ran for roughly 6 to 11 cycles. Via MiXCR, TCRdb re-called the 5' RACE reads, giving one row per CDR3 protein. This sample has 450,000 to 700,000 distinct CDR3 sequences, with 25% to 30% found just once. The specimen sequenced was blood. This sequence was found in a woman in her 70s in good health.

In DNA, the CDR3 is TGCGCCAGCAGCTTGGAGGCAGGGAATGGAATGAACACTGAAGCTTTCTTT. Translated: CASSLEAGNGMNTEAFF. V gene TRBV5-1 combines with J gene TRBJ1-1; D perhaps matches TRBD1 (5 bases). The CDR3 spans 17 residues. Germline CDR1 is SGHRS and CDR2 is YFSETQ. The V end was cut by 0 bases, the J end by 0 bases, with 15 bases between. Drawing the rest from reference TRBV5-1 and TRBJ1-1, the complete variable domain is KAGVTQTPRYLIKTRGQQVTLSCSPISGHRSVSWYQQTPGQGLQFLFEYFSETQRNKGNFPGRFSGRQFSNSRSEMNVSTLELGDSALYLCASSLEAGNGMNTEAFFGQGTRLTVV.